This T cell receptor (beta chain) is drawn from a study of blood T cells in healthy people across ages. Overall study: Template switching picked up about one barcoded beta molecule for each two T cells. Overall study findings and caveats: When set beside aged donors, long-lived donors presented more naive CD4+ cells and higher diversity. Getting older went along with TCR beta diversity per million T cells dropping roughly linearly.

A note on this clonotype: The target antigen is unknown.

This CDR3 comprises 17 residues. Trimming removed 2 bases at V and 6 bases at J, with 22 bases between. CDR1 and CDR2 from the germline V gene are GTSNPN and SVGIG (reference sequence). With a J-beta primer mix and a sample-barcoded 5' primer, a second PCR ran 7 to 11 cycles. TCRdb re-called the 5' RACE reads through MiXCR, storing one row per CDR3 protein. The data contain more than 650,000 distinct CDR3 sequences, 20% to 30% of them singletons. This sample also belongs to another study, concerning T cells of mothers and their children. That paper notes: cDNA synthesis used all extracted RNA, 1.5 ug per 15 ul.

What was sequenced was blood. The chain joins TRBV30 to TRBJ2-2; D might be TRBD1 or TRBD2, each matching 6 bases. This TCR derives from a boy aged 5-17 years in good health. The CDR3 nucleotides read TGTGCCTGGAGTTCGACAGGACGGGGGCCCGCCTCCGGGGAGCTGTTTTTT. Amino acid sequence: CAWSSTGRGPASGELFF.